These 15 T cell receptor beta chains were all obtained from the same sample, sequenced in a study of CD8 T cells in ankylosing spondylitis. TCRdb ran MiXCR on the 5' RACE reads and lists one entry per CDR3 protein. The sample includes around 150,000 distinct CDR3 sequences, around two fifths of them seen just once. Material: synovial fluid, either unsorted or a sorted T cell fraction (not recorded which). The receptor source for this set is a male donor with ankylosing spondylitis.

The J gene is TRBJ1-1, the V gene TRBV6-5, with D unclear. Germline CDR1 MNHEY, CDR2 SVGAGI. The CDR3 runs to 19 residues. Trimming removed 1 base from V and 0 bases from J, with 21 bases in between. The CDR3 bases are TGTGCCAGCAGTTACTACTACGGGGTCCTCCCCCCCATGAACACTGAAGCTTTCTTT. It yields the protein CASSYYYGVLPPMNTEAFF.

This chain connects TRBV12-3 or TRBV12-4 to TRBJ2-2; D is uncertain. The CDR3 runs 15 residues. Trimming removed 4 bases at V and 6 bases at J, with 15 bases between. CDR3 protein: CASSYLSPVPGELFF. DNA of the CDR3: TGTGCCAGCAGTTACTTATCCCCGGTTCCCGGGGAGCTGTTTTTT.

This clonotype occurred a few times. CDR3 protein: CASSLNRDNSPLHF. The CDR3, as DNA: TGTGCCAGCAGTTTAAACAGGGATAATTCACCCCTCCACTTT. This rearrangement joins TRBV12-3 or TRBV12-4 to TRBJ1-6; D is perhaps TRBD1 (6 bases). This CDR3 region has 14 residues. Trimming pared 2 bases from V and 5 bases from J, leaving 7 bases between.

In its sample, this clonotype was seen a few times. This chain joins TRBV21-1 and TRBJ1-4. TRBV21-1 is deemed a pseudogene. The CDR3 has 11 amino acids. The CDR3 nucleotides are TGTGCCAGCAGCAAAAAGGCGACACCCTTTTTT. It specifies CASSKKATPFF.

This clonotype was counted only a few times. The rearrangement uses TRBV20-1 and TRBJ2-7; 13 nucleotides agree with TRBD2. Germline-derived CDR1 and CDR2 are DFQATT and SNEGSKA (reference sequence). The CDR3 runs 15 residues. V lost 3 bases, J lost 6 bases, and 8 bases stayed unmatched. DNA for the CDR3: TGCAGTGCTAGTCCCAGGACTAGCGGGAGCTCCGAGCAGTACTTC. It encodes CSASPRTSGSSEQYF.

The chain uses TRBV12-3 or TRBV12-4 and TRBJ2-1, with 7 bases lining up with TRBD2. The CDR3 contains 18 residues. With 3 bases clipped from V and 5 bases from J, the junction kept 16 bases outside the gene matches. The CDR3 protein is CASSFTFAGGSWDNEQFF. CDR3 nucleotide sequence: TGTGCCAGCAGTTTTACATTCGCCGGCGGGAGCTGGGACAATGAGCAGTTCTTC.

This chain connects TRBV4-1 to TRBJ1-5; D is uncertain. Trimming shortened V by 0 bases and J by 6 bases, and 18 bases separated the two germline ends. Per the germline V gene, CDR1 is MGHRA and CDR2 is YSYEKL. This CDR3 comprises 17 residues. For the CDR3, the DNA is TGCGCCAGCAGCCAAGATAGGTTCGGTTTGGGGTTTCAGCCCCAGCATTTT. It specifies CASSQDRFGLGFQPQHF.

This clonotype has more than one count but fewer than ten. CDR3 sequence reads: CAISELIAYEQYF. CDR3 nucleotides: TGTGCCATCAGTGAGTTGATAGCCTACGAGCAGTACTTC. The V call is TRBV10-3, the J call TRBJ2-7; the D is unclear. The germline V gene has CDR1 ENHRY and CDR2 SYGVKD. The V end was cut by 1 base, the J end by 2 bases, with 6 bases between. This CDR3 spans 13 amino acids.

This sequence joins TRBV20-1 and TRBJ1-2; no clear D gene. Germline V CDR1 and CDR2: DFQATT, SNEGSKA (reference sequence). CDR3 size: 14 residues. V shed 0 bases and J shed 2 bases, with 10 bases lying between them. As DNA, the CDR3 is TGCAGTGCTAGAGATTTAAGGGAGAACTATGGCTACACCTTC. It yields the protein CSARDLRENYGYTF.

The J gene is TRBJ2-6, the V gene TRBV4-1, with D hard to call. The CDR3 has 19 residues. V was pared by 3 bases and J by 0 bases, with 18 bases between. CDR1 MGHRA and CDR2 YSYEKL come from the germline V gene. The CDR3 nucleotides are TGCGCCAGCAGCCACCCCCCCCTAGGAAGGAACTCTGGGGCCAACGTCCTGACTTTC. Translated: CASSHPPLGRNSGANVLTF.

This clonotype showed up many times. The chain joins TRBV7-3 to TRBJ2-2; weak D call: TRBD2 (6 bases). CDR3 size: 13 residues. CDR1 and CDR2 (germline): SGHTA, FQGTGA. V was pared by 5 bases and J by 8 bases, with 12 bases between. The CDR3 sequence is CASSHLGGGELFF. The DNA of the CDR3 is TGTGCCAGCAGCCACCTGGGGGGAGGGGAGCTGTTTTTT.

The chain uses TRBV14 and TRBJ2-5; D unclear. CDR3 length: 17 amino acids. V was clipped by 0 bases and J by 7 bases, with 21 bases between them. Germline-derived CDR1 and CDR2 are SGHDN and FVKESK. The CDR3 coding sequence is TGTGCCAGCAGCCAAGATCGTTCTTCGGTGAATTGGGGGACCCAGTACTTC. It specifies CASSQDRSSVNWGTQYF. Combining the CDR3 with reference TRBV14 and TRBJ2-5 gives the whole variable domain EAGVTQFPSHSVIEKGQTVTLRCDPISGHDNLYWYRRVMGKEIKFLLHFVKESKQDESGMPNNRFLAERTGGTYSTLKVQPAELEDSGVYFCASSQDRSSVNWGTQYFGPGTRLLVL.

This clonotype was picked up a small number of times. The CDR3: CASSLASGTGELFF. The CDR3 nucleotides read TGCGCCAGCAGCTTGGCCTCGGGCACCGGGGAGCTGTTTTTT. The chain combines TRBV5-1 with TRBJ2-2; D not resolved. Germline V gene data show CDR1 as SGHRS and CDR2 as YFSETQ. The CDR3 contains 14 residues. V lost 0 bases, J lost 4 bases, and 7 bases lay in between.

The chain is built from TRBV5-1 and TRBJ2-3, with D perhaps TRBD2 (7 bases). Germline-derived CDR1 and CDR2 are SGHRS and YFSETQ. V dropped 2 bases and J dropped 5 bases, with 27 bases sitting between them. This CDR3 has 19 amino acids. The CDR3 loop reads CASSFWYTEGGGRLDTQYF. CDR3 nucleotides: TGCGCCAGCAGCTTCTGGTACACCGAGGGAGGGGGTCGTCTAGATACGCAGTATTTT.

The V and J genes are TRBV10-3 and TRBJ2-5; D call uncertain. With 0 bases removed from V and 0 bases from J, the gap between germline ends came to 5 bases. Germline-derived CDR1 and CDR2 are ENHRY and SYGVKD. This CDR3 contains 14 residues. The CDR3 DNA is TGTGCCATCAGTGAGTCCTGGTACCAAGAGACCCAGTACTTC. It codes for CAISESWYQETQYF.